A selection of T cell receptor beta chains follows, all from one sample in a study of identical twins. TCRdb reanalysed the 5' RACE reads using MiXCR and keeps one entry per CDR3 protein. The sample includes 140,000 to 150,000 distinct CDR3 sequences, 3% to 4.5% seen only once; the top ten take around 8%. Material: memory T cells sorted from blood. The receptors derive from a man in his late teens or twenties in good health. CDR3s include the opening cysteine and the closing phenylalanine or tryptophan. A D gene is named only where the DNA matches it firmly. Clone size is shown for a subset of rows, as once, few, many or a class of expanded clone.

d_call,v_call,j_call,clone_size,cdr3_nt,cdr3_aa
.,TRBV15,TRBJ2-5,many,TGTGCCACCAGCAGGAGTAGACAGGAGAAATCCCTCGGGGCGATAAAGACCCAGTACTTC,CATSRSRQEKSLGAIKTQYF
TRBD1,TRBV29-1,TRBJ2-5,many,TGCAGCGCTCAGGGACAGGGAGGGGAGACCCAGTACTTC,CSAQGQGGETQYF
TRBD1,TRBV7-2,TRBJ1-5,many,TGTGCCAGCAGCCGACCACAGGGGGCAAATCAGCCCCAGCATTTT,CASSRPQGANQPQHF
.,TRBV7-9,TRBJ2-1,.,TGTGCCAGCAGCGCTGGTAGAAGGGACTACAATGAGCAGTTCTTC,CASSAGRRDYNEQFF
TRBD2,TRBV7-8,TRBJ2-3,many,TGTGCCAGCAGGCGGGAGTTGCCAGATACGCAGTATTTT,CASRRELPDTQYF
.,TRBV4-3,TRBJ2-5,many,TGCGCCAGCAGCCAAGGCGGGTTTCTCCATTCCCAAGAGACCCAGTACTTC,CASSQGGFLHSQETQYF
TRBD1,TRBV12-3/TRBV12-4,TRBJ2-2,many,TGTGCCAGAGACCCCGGGACAGGGTCGACCGGGGAGCTGTTTTTT,CARDPGTGSTGELFF
.,TRBV6-1,TRBJ1-5,many,TGTGCCAGCAGTCCCGGGATTTTGGGCAATCAGCCCCAGCATTTT,CASSPGILGNQPQHF
TRBD1,TRBV6-4,TRBJ2-3,many,TGTGCCAGCAGCAACAGGGGGACGTCAGATACGCAGTATTTT,CASSNRGTSDTQYF
.,TRBV12-3/TRBV12-4,TRBJ1-1,many,TGTGCCAGCAGCCTACCTTCCCTCGAAGCTTTCTTT,CASSLPSLEAFF
.,TRBV7-2,TRBJ2-2,many,TGTGCCAGCAGCTTTGGGCTAGCGTCGGGCACCGGGGAGCTGTTTTTT,CASSFGLASGTGELFF
.,TRBV15,TRBJ2-2,many,TGTGCCGGGGCCAGAGGGAAACTGGGGGAGCTGTTTTTT,CAGARGKLGELFF
.,TRBV7-2,TRBJ2-7,many,TGTGCCAGCAGCTTCCCCCCTTCCGAGCAGTACTTC,CASSFPPSEQYF
.,TRBV11-2,TRBJ2-1,many,TGTGCCAGCAGCTTCCTAGCCTCCTACAATGAGCAGTTCTTC,CASSFLASYNEQFF
.,TRBV18,TRBJ2-1,few,TGTGCCAGCTCCCCTAGAGAGGGGGAAAATGAGCAGTTCTTC,CASSPREGENEQFF
TRBD2,TRBV20-1,TRBJ2-3,many,TGCAGTGCTTGGGACGTAGCGGGAGCCAGCACAGATACGCAGTATTTT,CSAWDVAGASTDTQYF
.,TRBV12-3/TRBV12-4,TRBJ1-4,many,TGTGCCAGCAGCCAAAGAGGGACCGTTAATGAAAAACTGTTTTTT,CASSQRGTVNEKLFF
TRBD1,TRBV5-4,TRBJ1-4,many,TGTGCCAGCAGCTTGGCCATCGAACAGGGGGTCCGAACTAATGAAAAACTGTTTTTT,CASSLAIEQGVRTNEKLFF
TRBD1,TRBV18,TRBJ2-1,many,TGTGCCAGCTCACTAAATGTCGGGACAGTCACTTCCAATGAGCAGTTCTTC,CASSLNVGTVTSNEQFF
.,TRBV3-1,TRBJ2-5,.,TGTGCCAGCAGCCGTACTCGTACGGTCCCAGAGACCCAGTACTTC,CASSRTRTVPETQYF
.,TRBV29-1,TRBJ2-6,many,TGCAGCGTTGAGGGGGACGGTGGGGCCAACGTCCTGACTTTC,CSVEGDGGANVLTF
.,TRBV27,TRBJ2-2,many,TGTGCCAGCAGATCGGATGCCGGGGAGCTGTTTTTT,CASRSDAGELFF
.,TRBV5-1,TRBJ1-2,.,TGCGCCAGCAGCGGGGACGGTGGCTACACCTTC,CASSGDGGYTF
.,TRBV4-1,TRBJ2-7,many,TGCGCCAGCAGCCAAGGGCAGCGGAACTACGAGCAGTACTTC,CASSQGQRNYEQYF
.,TRBV11-2,TRBJ1-4,many,TGTGCCAGCAGCTTAGGGCTGGGAAGCCTCGAAAAACTGTTTTTT,CASSLGLGSLEKLFF
.,TRBV5-1,TRBJ2-1,.,TGCGCCAGCAGCGCGGGACGGCACAATGAGCAGTTCTTC,CASSAGRHNEQFF
TRBD1,TRBV7-2,TRBJ1-5,many,TGTGCCAGCAGTCGGACAGGGGATTTTCGGCAGCCCCAGCATTTT,CASSRTGDFRQPQHF
.,TRBV12-3/TRBV12-4,TRBJ2-5,many,TGTGCCAGCAGCCAGGGCGGGCAAGAGACCCAGTACTTC,CASSQGGQETQYF
.,TRBV24-1,TRBJ2-2,many,TGTGCCACCAGTGAGAGTTGGGCAGGGGCGAGCACCGGGGAGCTGTTTTTT,CATSESWAGASTGELFF
TRBD2,TRBV9,TRBJ2-3,many,TGTGCCAGCAGCGTCCTCACTAGCGGGAGGGAAGATACGCAGTATTTT,CASSVLTSGREDTQYF
.,TRBV4-3,TRBJ2-2,many,TGCGCCAGCAGCCTGGGACTCCTAAACACCGGGGAGCTGTTTTTT,CASSLGLLNTGELFF
TRBD1,TRBV6-1,TRBJ1-2,many,TGTGCCAGCAGTAAGGGGGACAGATTTAACTATGGCTACACCTTC,CASSKGDRFNYGYTF
.,TRBV7-3,TRBJ2-3,many,TGTGCCAGCAGCTTAACGTCAAATTCGGCCGGGCCAAATACGCAGTATTTT,CASSLTSNSAGPNTQYF
TRBD1,TRBV5-4,TRBJ2-5,many,TGTGCCAGCAGCTTGGACAGGGGGCTTCAAGAGACCCAGTACTTC,CASSLDRGLQETQYF
.,TRBV30,TRBJ1-5,many,TGTGCCTGGAGTGTAAAACTGGGCACTCAGCCCCAGCATTTT,CAWSVKLGTQPQHF
.,TRBV18,TRBJ1-1,few,TGTGCCAGCTCACGTGGACAGTACGACACTGAAGCTTTCTTT,CASSRGQYDTEAFF
.,TRBV28,TRBJ1-2,many,TGTGCCAGCAGTCCGTCCGGGAGACACACCTTC,CASSPSGRHTF
TRBD1,TRBV7-9,TRBJ1-2,many,TGTGCCAGCAGCTTATTACGGACAGGCGAAGGCTACACCTTC,CASSLLRTGEGYTF
.,TRBV7-9,TRBJ2-3,few,TGTGCCAGCAGCTTAGGGTTCGGGCGTACGCAGTATTTT,CASSLGFGRTQYF
.,TRBV12-3/TRBV12-4,TRBJ2-7,many,TGTGCCAGCAGTGGGGACATCTACGAGCAGTACTTC,CASSGDIYEQYF
.,TRBV6-1,TRBJ1-2,many,TGTGCCAGCAGTAGTACGAACAGTGTCCTGAGAGATGGCTACACCTTC,CASSSTNSVLRDGYTF
.,TRBV11-2,TRBJ1-5,many,TGTGCCAGCAGCTTAGTGGCTCAGCCCCAGCATTTT,CASSLVAQPQHF
TRBD2,TRBV5-6,TRBJ2-3,many,TGTGCCAGCAGCCCGGATGGCGGGGGGAGCTATACGCAGTATTTT,CASSPDGGGSYTQYF
TRBD1,TRBV18,TRBJ2-1,many,TGTGCCAGCTCACCACCCAACGGGGACAGCCACAATGAGCAGTTCTTC,CASSPPNGDSHNEQFF
.,TRBV20-1,TRBJ1-4,many,TGCAGTGCTAGAGTCTCTCCTCTTTTTATTTCAGAAAATGAAAAACTGTTTTTT,CSARVSPLFISENEKLFF
TRBD2,TRBV11-2,TRBJ2-1,many,TGTGCCAGCAGCTTACAACTAGCGGGAGGGAGGAATGAGCAGTTCTTC,CASSLQLAGGRNEQFF